Only a few counts were recorded for the clone carrying this T cell receptor beta chain. This record comes from a study of T cells in Graves' hyperthyroidism and ophthalmopathy. Amplified TCR beta CDR3 regions came from RNA transcripts. TCR CDR3 underwent first-round RT-PCR with the HTBI primer set. TCRdb recomputed calls from the multiplex PCR reads with MiXCR, one row per CDR3 protein. In the table there are around 610,000 distinct CDR3 sequences, 14% to 15% of which are singletons. Individuals with ophthalmopathy presented a Clinical Activity Score of at least 3, a NOSPECS grade of at least 4 and a duration under 3 months. The sample was blood. The sequence came from a middle-aged woman with Graves' ophthalmopathy.

This CDR3 reads CASSLTVAGGILEQYF. In nucleotides, the CDR3 is TGTGCCAGCAGTTTAACGGTAGCGGGAGGGATTCTGGAGCAGTACTTC. The chain combines TRBV12-3 or TRBV12-4 with TRBJ2-7; 11 nucleotides line up with TRBD2. The CDR3 spans 16 residues. The V and J ends lost 2 bases and 7 bases, in that order; junction bases with no gene match: 10.